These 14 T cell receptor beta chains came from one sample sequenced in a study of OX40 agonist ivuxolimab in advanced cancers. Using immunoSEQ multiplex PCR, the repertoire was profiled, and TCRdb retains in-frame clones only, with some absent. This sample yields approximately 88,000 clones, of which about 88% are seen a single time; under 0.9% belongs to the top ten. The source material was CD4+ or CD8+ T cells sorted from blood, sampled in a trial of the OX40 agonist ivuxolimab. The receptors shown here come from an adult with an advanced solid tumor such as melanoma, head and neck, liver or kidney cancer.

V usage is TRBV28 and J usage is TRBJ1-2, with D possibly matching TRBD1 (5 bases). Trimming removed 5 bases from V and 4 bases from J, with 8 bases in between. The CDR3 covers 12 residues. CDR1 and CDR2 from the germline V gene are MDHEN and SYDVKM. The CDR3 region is CASSQGGYGYTF. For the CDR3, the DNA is TGTGCCAGCAGTCAGGGCGGCTATGGCTACACCTTC.

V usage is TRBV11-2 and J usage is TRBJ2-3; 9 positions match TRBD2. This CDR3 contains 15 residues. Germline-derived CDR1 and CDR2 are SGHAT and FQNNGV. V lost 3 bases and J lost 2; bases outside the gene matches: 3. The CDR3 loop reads CASSFSGGITDTQYF. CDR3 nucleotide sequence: TGTGCCAGCAGCTTCAGCGGGGGGATCACAGATACGCAGTATTTT.

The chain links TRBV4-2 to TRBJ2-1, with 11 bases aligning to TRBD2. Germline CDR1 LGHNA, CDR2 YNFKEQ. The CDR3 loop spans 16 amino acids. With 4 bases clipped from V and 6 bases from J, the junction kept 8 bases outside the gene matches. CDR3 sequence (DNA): TGTGCCAGCAGCCTACCGGGGACTAGCGGTTCCAATGAGCAGTTCTTC. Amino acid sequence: CASSLPGTSGSNEQFF.

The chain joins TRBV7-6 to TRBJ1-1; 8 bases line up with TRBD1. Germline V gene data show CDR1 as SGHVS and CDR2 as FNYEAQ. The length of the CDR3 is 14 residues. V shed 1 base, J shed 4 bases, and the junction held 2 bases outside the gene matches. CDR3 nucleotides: TGTGCCAGCAGCTTAGGACAGGGGACCACTGAAGCTTTCTTT. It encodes CASSLGQGTTEAFF.

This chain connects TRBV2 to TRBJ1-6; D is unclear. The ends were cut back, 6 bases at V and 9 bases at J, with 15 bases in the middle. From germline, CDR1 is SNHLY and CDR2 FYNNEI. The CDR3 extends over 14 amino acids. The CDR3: CASSDGGQVSPLHF. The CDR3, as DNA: TGTGCCAGCAGCGACGGTGGCCAAGTTTCACCCCTCCACTTT.

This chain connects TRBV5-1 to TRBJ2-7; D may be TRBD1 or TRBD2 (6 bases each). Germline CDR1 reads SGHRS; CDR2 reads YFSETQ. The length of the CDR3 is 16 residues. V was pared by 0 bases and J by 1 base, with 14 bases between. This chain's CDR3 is CASSLEAGGHSYEQYF. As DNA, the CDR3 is TGCGCCAGCAGCTTGGAGGCCGGGGGCCATTCCTACGAGCAGTACTTC.

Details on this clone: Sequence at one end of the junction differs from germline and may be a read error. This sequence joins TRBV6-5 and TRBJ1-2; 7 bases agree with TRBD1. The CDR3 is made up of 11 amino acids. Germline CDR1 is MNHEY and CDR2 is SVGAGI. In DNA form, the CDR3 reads TGTGCCAGCAGAATCATGACAGGGCCCAACTTC. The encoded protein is CASRIMTGPNF.

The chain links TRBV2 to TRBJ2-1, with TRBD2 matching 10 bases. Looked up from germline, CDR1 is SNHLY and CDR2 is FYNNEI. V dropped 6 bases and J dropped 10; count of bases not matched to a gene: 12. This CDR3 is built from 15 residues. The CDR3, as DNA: TGTGCCAGCAGCCTTCAACTAGCGGGGAAGGGGGAGCAGTTCTTC. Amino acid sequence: CASSLQLAGKGEQFF.

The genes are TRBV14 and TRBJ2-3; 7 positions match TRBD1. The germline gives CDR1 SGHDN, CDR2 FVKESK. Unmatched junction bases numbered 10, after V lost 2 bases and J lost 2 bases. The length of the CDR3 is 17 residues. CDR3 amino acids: CASSQKTGVQNTDTQYF. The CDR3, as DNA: TGTGCCAGCAGCCAAAAAACAGGGGTCCAAAACACAGATACGCAGTATTTT.

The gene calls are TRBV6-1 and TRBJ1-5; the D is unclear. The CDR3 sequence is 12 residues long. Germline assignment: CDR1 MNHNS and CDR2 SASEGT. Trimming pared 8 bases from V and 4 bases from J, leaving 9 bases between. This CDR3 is CASGQQNQPQHF. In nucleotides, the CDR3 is TGTGCCAGCGGTCAGCAAAATCAGCCCCAGCATTTT.

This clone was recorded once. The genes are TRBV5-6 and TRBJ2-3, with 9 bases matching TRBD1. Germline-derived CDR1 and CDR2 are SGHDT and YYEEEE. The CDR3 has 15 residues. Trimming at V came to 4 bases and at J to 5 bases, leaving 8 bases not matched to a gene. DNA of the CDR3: TGTGCCAGCAGCCAATACAGGGGGCAGGGAGATACGCAGTATTTT. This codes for CASSQYRGQGDTQYF.

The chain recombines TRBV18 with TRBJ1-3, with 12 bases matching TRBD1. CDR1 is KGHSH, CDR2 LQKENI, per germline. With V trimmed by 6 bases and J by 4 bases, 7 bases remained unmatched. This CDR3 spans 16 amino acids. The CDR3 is CASSPGQGATGNTIYF. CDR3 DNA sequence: TGTGCCAGCTCCCCGGGACAGGGGGCGACGGGAAACACCATATATTTT.

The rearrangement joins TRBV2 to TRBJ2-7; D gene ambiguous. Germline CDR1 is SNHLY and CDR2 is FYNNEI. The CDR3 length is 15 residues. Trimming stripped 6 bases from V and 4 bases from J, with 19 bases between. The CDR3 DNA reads TGTGCCAGCAGCGGGTATCGCAGTGAGCAGTACGAGCAGTACTTC. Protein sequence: CASSGYRSEQYEQYF. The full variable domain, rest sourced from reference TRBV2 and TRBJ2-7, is EPEVTQTPSHQVTQMGQEVILRCVPISNHLYFYWYRQILGQKVEFLVSFYNNEISEKSEIFDDQFSVERPDGSNFTLKIRSTKLEDSAMYFCASSGYRSEQYEQYFGPGTRLTVT.

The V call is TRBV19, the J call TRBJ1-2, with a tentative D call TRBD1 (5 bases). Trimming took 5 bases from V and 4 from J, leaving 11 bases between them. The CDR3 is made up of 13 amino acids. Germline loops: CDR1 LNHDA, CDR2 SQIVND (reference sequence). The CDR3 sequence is CASSSREAYGYTF. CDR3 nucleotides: TGTGCCAGTAGTTCCAGGGAGGCCTATGGCTACACCTTC.